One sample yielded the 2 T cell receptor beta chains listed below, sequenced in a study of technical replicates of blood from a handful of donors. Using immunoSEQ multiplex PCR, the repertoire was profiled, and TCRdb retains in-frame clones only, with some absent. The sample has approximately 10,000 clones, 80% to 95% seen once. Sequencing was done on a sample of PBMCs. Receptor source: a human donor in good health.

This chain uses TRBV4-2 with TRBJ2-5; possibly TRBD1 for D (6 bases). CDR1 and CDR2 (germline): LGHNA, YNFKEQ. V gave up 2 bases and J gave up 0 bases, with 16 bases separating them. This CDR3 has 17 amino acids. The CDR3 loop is CASSQTYRVDYQETQYF. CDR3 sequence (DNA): TGTGCCAGCAGCCAAACGTACAGGGTGGATTACCAAGAGACCCAGTACTTC.

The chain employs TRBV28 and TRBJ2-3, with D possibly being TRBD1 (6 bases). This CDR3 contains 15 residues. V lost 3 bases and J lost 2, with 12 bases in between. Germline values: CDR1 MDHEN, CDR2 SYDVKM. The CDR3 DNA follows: TGTGCCAGCAGTTTGCCAGGGGACCTCACAGATACGCAGTATTTT. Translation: CASSLPGDLTDTQYF.